This TCR beta chain was observed in a study of blood T cell repertoires in COVID-19. Overall study context: Sites across the United States, Italy and Spain contributed samples from acute and convalescent COVID-19.

The participants were between about 18 and 100 years old and came from under 25 US areas. Sequenced by immunoSEQ multiplex PCR; TCRdb stores in-frame clones only, minus some. The sample includes approximately 140,000 clones, around nine tenths of them seen just once. The receptor's source is a woman in her forties or fifties who had recovered from COVID-19. The sequencing sample was made of PBMCs or T cells enriched from blood (not recorded which).

For the CDR3, the DNA is TGTGCCAGCAGTGATGGGGCATTCCAAGAGACCCAGTACTTC. It translates to CASSDGAFQETQYF. The J gene is TRBJ2-5, the V gene TRBV25-1, with D possibly TRBD1 on 5 matching bases. Trimming cost V 3 bases and J 1 base, with 9 bases left between them. Germline CDR1 and CDR2: MGHDK and SYGVNS. The CDR3 has 14 residues.